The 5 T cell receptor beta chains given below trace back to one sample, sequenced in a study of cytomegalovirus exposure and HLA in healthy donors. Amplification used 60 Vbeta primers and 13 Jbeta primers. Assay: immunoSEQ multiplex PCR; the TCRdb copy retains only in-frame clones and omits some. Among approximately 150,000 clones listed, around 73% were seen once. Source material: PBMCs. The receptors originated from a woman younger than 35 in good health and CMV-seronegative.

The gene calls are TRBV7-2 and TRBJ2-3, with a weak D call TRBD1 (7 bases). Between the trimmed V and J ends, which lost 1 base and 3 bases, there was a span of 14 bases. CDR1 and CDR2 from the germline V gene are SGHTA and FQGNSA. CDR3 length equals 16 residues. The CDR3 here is CASSLVRQGGTDTQYF. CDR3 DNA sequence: TGTGCCAGCAGCTTAGTACGGCAGGGGGGTACAGATACGCAGTATTTT.

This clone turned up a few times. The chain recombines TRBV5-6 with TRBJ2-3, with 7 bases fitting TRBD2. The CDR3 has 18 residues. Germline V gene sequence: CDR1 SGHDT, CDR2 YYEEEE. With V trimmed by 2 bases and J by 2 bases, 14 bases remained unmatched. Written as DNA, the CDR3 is TGTGCCAGCAGCTTTAGCTTCCCCTCTAGCGGAGTCACAGATACGCAGTATTTT. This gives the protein CASSFSFPSSGVTDTQYF. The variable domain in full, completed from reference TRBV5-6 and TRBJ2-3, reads DAGVTQSPTHLIKTRGQQVTLRCSPKSGHDTVSWYQQALGQGPQFIFQYYEEEERQRGNFPDRFSGHQFPNYSSELNVNALLLGDSALYLCASSFSFPSSGVTDTQYFGPGTRLTVL.

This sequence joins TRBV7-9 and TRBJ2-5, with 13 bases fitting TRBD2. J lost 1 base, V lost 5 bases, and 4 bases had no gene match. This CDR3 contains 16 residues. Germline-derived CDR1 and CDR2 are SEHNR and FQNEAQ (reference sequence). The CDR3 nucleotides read TGTGCCAGCAGCCTCGGACTAGCGGGGGTCCAAGAGACCCAGTACTTC. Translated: CASSLGLAGVQETQYF.

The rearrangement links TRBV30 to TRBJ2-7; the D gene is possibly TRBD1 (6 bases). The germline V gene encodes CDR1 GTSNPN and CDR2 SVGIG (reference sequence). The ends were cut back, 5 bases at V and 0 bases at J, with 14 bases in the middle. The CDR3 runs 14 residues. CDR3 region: CAWGGRTSSYEQYV. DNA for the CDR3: TGTGCCTGGGGGGGCAGGACGAGCTCCTACGAGCAGTACGTC.

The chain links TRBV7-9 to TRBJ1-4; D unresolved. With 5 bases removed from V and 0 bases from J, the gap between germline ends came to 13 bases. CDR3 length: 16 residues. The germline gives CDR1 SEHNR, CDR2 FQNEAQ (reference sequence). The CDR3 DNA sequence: TGTGCCAGCAGCCCGATAGCGCCTTCAACTAATGAAAAACTGTTTTTT. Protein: CASSPIAPSTNEKLFF.